A selection of T cell receptor beta chains follows, all from one sample in a study of blood T cell repertoires in COVID-19. Data came from immunoSEQ multiplex PCR; TCRdb stores just in-frame clones and leaves some out. The sample contains 100,000 to 120,000 clones, roughly 76% of which appear only once. Sequencing was performed on peripheral blood. The receptors here all came from a woman aged 55 to 70 with acute or convalescent COVID-19. Each CDR3 is given with its conserved first and last residue. Each record gives: D gene, J gene, V gene, clone size, CDR3 protein, CDR3 DNA. The D gene is left open where the match is weak. The listing skips clone size in some rows; elsewhere it reads once, few, many or a size class.

>TRBD1|TRBJ2-1|TRBV7-9|.
CASSPTGYNEQFF
TGTGCCAGCAGCCCGACAGGGTACAATGAGCAGTTCTTC
>.|TRBJ2-1|TRBV6-5|.
CASSYLFSYNEQFF
TGTGCCAGCAGTTACCTTTTTTCCTACAATGAGCAGTTCTTC
>.|TRBJ2-7|TRBV3-1/TRBV3-2|.
CASTFSGASEQYF
TGTGCCAGCACCTTTTCTGGGGCCAGCGAGCAGTACTTC
>TRBD1|TRBJ1-2|TRBV27|once
CASSTSRDRGQRGYTF
TGTGCCAGCAGTACCAGCCGGGACAGGGGGCAGAGGGGCTACACCTTC
>TRBD1|TRBJ2-2|TRBV10-3|.
CAIRPDRDNTGELFF
TGTGCCATCAGGCCGGACAGGGACAACACCGGGGAGCTGTTTTTT
>TRBD1|TRBJ1-2|TRBV5-6|once
CASSQGQNYGYTF
TGTGCCAGCAGCCAGGGACAGAACTATGGCTACACCTTC
>TRBD2|TRBJ2-7|TRBV3-1/TRBV3-2|few
CASSQTSGGAYEQYF
TGTGCCAGCAGCCAAACTAGCGGGGGGGCCTACGAGCAGTACTTC
>.|TRBJ2-7|TRBV14|few
CASSPGSQLQYF
TGTGCCAGCAGCCCGGGGTCGCAGCTGCAGTACTTC
>.|TRBJ2-7|TRBV7-9|few
CASERQSAGEQYF
TGTGCCAGCGAGAGACAGTCGGCTGGCGAGCAGTACTTC
>.|TRBJ2-7|TRBV13|.
CASSSYRGGIYEQYF
TGTGCCAGCAGTTCCTACCGTGGAGGGATCTACGAGCAGTACTTC
>TRBD2|TRBJ2-2|TRBV2|.
CASSVSSGFTGELFF
TGTGCCAGCAGTGTTTCTAGCGGGTTTACCGGGGAGCTGTTTTTT
>.|TRBJ2-1|TRBV7-3|few
CASSLIRGEQFF
TGTGCCAGCAGCTTAATAAGGGGGGAGCAGTTCTTC
>TRBD1|TRBJ2-1|TRBV14|.
CASSRDRGPSSYNEQFF
TGTGCCAGCAGCCGGGACAGGGGGCCGAGCTCCTACAATGAGCAGTTCTTC
>.|TRBJ2-1|TRBV27|.
CASRGGDRNYNEQFF
TGTGCCAGCAGAGGGGGGGACCGTAATTACAATGAGCAGTTCTTC
>TRBD2|TRBJ2-4|TRBV2|.
CASSPSGGRGGNIQYF
TGTGCCAGCAGTCCTAGCGGGGGGCGCGGTGGAAACATTCAGTACTTC
>TRBD1|TRBJ2-3|TRBV15|.
CATSRQGQGVKYTDTQYF
TGTGCCACCAGCAGACAGGGACAGGGGGTCAAATACACAGATACGCAGTATTTT
>TRBD2|TRBJ2-5|TRBV19|.
CASSKGLAGVETQYF
TGTGCCAGTAGTAAGGGACTAGCGGGGGTCGAGACCCAGTACTTC
>.|TRBJ2-5|TRBV7-2|.
CASSLLETQYF
TGTGCCAGCAGCTTACTAGAGACCCAGTACTTC
>.|TRBJ1-5|TRBV6-2/TRBV6-3|.
CASSSDRKNEPQHF
TGTGCCAGCAGTTCAGACAGGAAAAATGAGCCCCAGCATTTT
>TRBD1|TRBJ1-6|TRBV6-2/TRBV6-3|.
CASSYRQGSYNSPLHF
TGTGCCAGCAGTTATCGACAGGGGTCCTATAATTCACCCCTCCACTTT
>.|TRBJ2-7|TRBV18|.
CASSPLNRMNEQYF
TGTGCCAGCTCACCACTTAACAGGATGAACGAGCAGTACTTC
>TRBD1|TRBJ1-2|TRBV29-1|.
CSVGRDRGQGYTF
TGCAGCGTTGGGAGGGACAGGGGTCAAGGCTACACCTTC
>TRBD1|TRBJ2-7|TRBV19|few
CASSYRGRYEQYF
TGTGCCAGTAGTTACAGGGGCCGATACGAGCAGTACTTC
>TRBD1|TRBJ1-2|TRBV7-2|.
CASSRGQGRGYTF
TGTGCCAGCAGCCGAGGACAGGGGCGAGGCTACACCTTC
>.|TRBJ1-5|TRBV28|few
CASSLIETVLNQPQHF
TGTGCCAGCAGTTTGATCGAGACAGTACTCAATCAGCCCCAGCATTTT
>TRBD2|TRBJ2-1|TRBV7-9|.
CASSFGLAGEGEQFF
TGTGCCAGCAGCTTCGGGCTAGCGGGGGAGGGTGAGCAGTTCTTC
>.|TRBJ2-7|TRBV15|.
CATSREFKNEQYF
TGTGCCACCAGCAGAGAGTTCAAAAACGAGCAGTACTTC
>.|TRBJ2-4|TRBV5-6|.
CASERRGDRRGIQYF
TGTGCCAGCGAGCGCAGGGGGGATCGCCGAGGGATTCAGTACTTC
>TRBD1|TRBJ1-6|TRBV4-3|.
CASSQRDRDNSPLHF
TGCGCCAGCAGCCAACGGGACAGGGATAATTCACCCCTCCACTTT
>.|TRBJ2-5|TRBV3-1/TRBV3-2|few
CARKGTPTYF
TGTGCCAGAAAAGGGACTCCTACTTACTTC
>.|TRBJ1-1|TRBV28|.
CASSVMRGPTTTEAFF
TGTGCCAGCAGTGTTATGCGGGGCCCCACAACCACTGAAGCTTTCTTT
>TRBD1|TRBJ1-2|TRBV5-6|.
CASSLGQGGSYGYTF
TGTGCCAGCAGCTTGGGACAGGGCGGCAGCTATGGCTACACCTTC
>TRBD1|TRBJ2-7|TRBV7-8|.
CASSLRPAADRGLPYEQYF
TGTGCCAGCAGCTTACGGCCTGCCGCTGACAGGGGGTTGCCCTACGAGCAGTACTTC
>.|TRBJ2-2|TRBV12-5|.
CASGSTAGELFF
TGTGCTAGTGGTTCGACAGCCGGGGAGCTGTTTTTT
>TRBD1|TRBJ2-7|TRBV5-1|.
CASSFRDRGYEQYF
TGCGCCAGCAGCTTCCGGGACAGGGGCTACGAGCAGTACTTC
>.|TRBJ1-5|TRBV7-9|.
CASSFNRDQPQHF
TGTGCCAGCAGCTTTAACCGAGATCAGCCCCAGCATTTT
>TRBD1|TRBJ2-7|TRBV19|.
CASRSGQGNYEQYF
TGTGCCAGTAGGTCCGGACAGGGGAACTACGAGCAGTACTTC
>.|TRBJ1-6|TRBV19|.
CASRSFQGQNSPLHF
TGTGCCAGTCGATCTTTTCAGGGGCAAAATTCACCCCTCCACTTT
>TRBD1|TRBJ1-5|TRBV27|.
CASSLTGRLGNQPQHF
TGTGCCAGCAGCCTGACAGGGCGACTGGGGAATCAGCCCCAGCATTTT
>.|TRBJ1-6|TRBV3-1/TRBV3-2|.
CASSPTGTANSPLHF
TGTGCCAGCAGCCCAACAGGGACCGCGAATTCACCCCTCCACTTT
>.|TRBJ1-1|TRBV19|.
CASSITGNPEAFF
TGTGCCAGTAGTATCACAGGGAACCCCGAAGCTTTCTTT
>.|TRBJ2-7|TRBV18|.
CASLPSSYEQYF
TGTGCCAGCTTACCGAGCTCCTACGAGCAGTACTTC
>TRBD1|TRBJ1-2|TRBV6-5|medium-sized
CASSRDSGSGYTF
TGTGCCAGCAGTCGGGACAGCGGCTCTGGCTACACCTTC
>TRBD1|TRBJ1-5|TRBV10-1|many
CASSETGGECNQPQHF
TGCGCCAGCAGTGAGACAGGGGGCGAGTGCAATCAGCCCCAGCATTTT
>TRBD1|TRBJ2-3|TRBV7-8|.
CASSGRPGQGATDTQYF
TGTGCCAGCAGCGGACGCCCGGGACAGGGGGCGACAGATACGCAGTATTTT